The entry below describes one T cell receptor beta chain. Its specificity is not known. Specified treatment: approximately nine-day PBMC culture with coronavirus spike peptide pools or control peptides (ViraFEST assay). ViraFEST grew antigen-specific T cells using peptide pools, then sequenced TCRs. Cultured CD4+ T-cell DNA underwent Oncomine TCR Beta short-read sequencing. Using its own MiXCR run on the PCR reads, TCRdb lists one record per CDR3 protein. In the table there are about 14,000 distinct CDR3 sequences, approximately 60% of which are singletons. The data were obtained in a study of vaccination and CD4 T cells after COVID-19. Study-wide background: Cultures acting as controls obtained a CEFX pool, an HIV-1 Nef pool, or no peptide.

The CDR3 has 16 residues. V lost 6 bases, J lost 5 bases, and 13 bases stayed unmatched. CDR1 and CDR2 from the germline V gene are MNHNS and SASEGT. Study-wide findings and caveats: In convalescent patients, 304 of 307 vaccine-specific clones were mono-reactive for SARS-CoV-2 spike.

The sequenced sample was CD4+ T cells from blood, cultured in vitro. The sequence derives from a human donor who had recovered from COVID-19. The chain combines TRBV6-1 with TRBJ2-5; 9 bases agree with TRBD2. CDR3 nucleotides: TGTGCCAGCAGCCCACGGGTGAGCGGGGGGTACGAGACCCAGTACTTC. Translation: CASSPRVSGGYETQYF.